This is a list of T cell receptor beta chains from one sample in a study of control samples from healthy donors and cancer patients. Using immunoSEQ multiplex PCR, the repertoire was profiled, and TCRdb retains in-frame clones only, with some absent. The sample holds approximately 150,000 clones, approximately 94% seen once. The sample comprised PBMCs. The source is a man aged 55 to 70 with colorectal cancer. Both conserved end residues are part of each CDR3. Fields, in order: V gene, J gene, clone size, D gene, CDR3 protein, CDR3 DNA. A D gene is named only where the DNA matches it firmly. The listing skips clone size in some rows; elsewhere it reads once, few, many or a size class.

>TRBV15|TRBJ2-1|.|TRBD1
CATSRDQGATYNEQFF
TGTGCCACCAGCAGAGATCAGGGGGCCACTTACAATGAGCAGTTCTTC
>TRBV18|TRBJ1-5|.|.
CASSAGATDNQPQHF
TGTGCCAGCTCAGCCGGAGCGACCGACAATCAGCCCCAGCATTTT
>TRBV5-1|TRBJ2-5|.|TRBD2
CASSLAGAGGEETQYF
TGCGCCAGCAGCTTGGCTGGAGCGGGGGGAGAGGAGACCCAGTACTTC
>TRBV10-2|TRBJ2-7|.|TRBD1
CASRGTGAYEQYF
TGCGCCAGCCGCGGGACAGGGGCCTACGAGCAGTACTTC
>TRBV3-1/TRBV3-2|TRBJ1-1|.|.
CASSQALGLTEAFF
TGTGCCAGCAGCCAGGCGTTGGGGCTAACTGAAGCTTTCTTT
>TRBV18|TRBJ2-7|.|TRBD1
CASSPPGTGNEQYF
TGTGCCAGCTCACCACCTGGGACAGGGAACGAGCAGTACTTC
>TRBV5-6|TRBJ2-7|.|TRBD1
CASSRTGGGYEQYF
TGTGCCAGCAGCCGGACAGGGGGCGGGTACGAGCAGTACTTC
>TRBV19|TRBJ1-1|.|.
CASSMYSSDTEAFF
TGTGCCAGTAGTATGTACAGTTCGGATACTGAAGCTTTCTTT
>TRBV2|TRBJ1-1|.|.
CASSEGGNTEAFF
TGTGCCAGCAGTGAAGGTGGGAACACTGAAGCTTTCTTT
>TRBV5-1|TRBJ2-7|once|TRBD1
CASSLKQGSEQYF
TGCGCCAGCAGCTTGAAACAGGGGTCCGAGCAGTACTTC
>TRBV3-1/TRBV3-2|TRBJ2-2|.|TRBD2
CASSQAGGRTGELFF
TGTGCCAGCAGCCAAGCGGGGGGGCGGACCGGGGAGCTGTTTTTT
>TRBV4-1|TRBJ2-6|once|TRBD2
CASRRSGGVSGANVLTF
TGCGCCAGCAGGAGGTCGGGGGGAGTCTCTGGGGCCAACGTCCTGACTTTC
>TRBV24-1|TRBJ2-3|.|.
CATSDSGTTSTDTQYF
TGTGCCACCAGTGACTCCGGGACAACCAGCACAGATACGCAGTATTTT
>TRBV9|TRBJ2-1|.|.
CASSVYDEQFF
TGTGCCAGCAGCGTGTACGATGAGCAGTTCTTC
>TRBV30|TRBJ1-2|.|.
CAWSGLAIHYGYTF
TGTGCCTGGAGTGGCCTGGCTATACACTATGGCTACACCTTC
>TRBV19|TRBJ2-1|.|.
CASSTGRLRDEQFF
TGTGCCAGTAGTACCGGACGGCTGCGGGATGAGCAGTTCTTC
>TRBV18|TRBJ1-6|.|TRBD1
CASSPQGQGANSPLHF
TGTGCCAGCTCACCACAGGGACAGGGGGCGAATTCACCCCTCCACTTT
>TRBV6-6|TRBJ1-2|.|.
CASSYPPRAQKGGYTF
TGTGCCAGCAGTTACCCCCCCCGGGCGCAGAAGGGTGGCTACACCTTC
>TRBV7-2|TRBJ2-3|.|.
CASSLGRGPTDTQYF
TGTGCCAGCAGCTTAGGTCGGGGGCCCACAGATACGCAGTATTTT
>TRBV5-5|TRBJ2-2|.|.
CASSLGRGLNTGELFF
TGTGCCAGCAGCTTGGGGCGGGGACTCAACACCGGGGAGCTGTTTTTT
>TRBV29-1|TRBJ1-1|.|.
CSVERRENTEAFF
TGCAGCGTTGAGAGACGGGAGAACACTGAAGCTTTCTTT
>TRBV7-9|TRBJ1-6|.|.
CAVGGSYNSPLHF
TGTGCCGTGGGCGGTTCCTATAATTCACCCCTCCACTTT
>TRBV2|TRBJ1-1|few|.
CASSAFETPGVEAFF
TGTGCCAGCAGTGCCTTCGAGACACCGGGGGTTGAAGCTTTCTTT
>TRBV10-3|TRBJ1-1|.|.
CAISESTAPEEAFF
TGTGCCATCAGTGAGTCGACGGCCCCGGAGGAAGCTTTCTTT